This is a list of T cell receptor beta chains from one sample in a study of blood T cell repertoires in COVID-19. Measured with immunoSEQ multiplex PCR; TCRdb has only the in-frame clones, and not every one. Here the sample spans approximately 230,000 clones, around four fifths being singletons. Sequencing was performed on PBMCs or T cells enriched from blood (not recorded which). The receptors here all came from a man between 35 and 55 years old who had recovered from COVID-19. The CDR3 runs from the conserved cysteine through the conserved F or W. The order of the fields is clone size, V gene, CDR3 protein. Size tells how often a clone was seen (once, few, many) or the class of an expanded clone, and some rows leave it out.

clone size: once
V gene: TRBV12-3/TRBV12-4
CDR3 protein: CASSLQSGELFF

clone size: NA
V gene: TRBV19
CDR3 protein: CASSIKQGPRDQPQHF

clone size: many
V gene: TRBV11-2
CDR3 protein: CASSLGQQRHTEAFF

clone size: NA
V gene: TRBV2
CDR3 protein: CARLTGGSSGANVLTF

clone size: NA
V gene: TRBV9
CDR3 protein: CASSLPRTSGDTGELFF

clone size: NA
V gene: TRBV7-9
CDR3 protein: CASSFSMNTEAFF

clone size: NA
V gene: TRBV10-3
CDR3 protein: CAIRQGAMNTEAFF

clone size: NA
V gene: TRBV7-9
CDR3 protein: CASSLGWGPGAGELFF

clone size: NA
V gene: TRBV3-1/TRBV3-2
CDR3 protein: CASSLTERFLGETQYF

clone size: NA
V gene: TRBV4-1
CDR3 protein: CASSQVTGGSLQPQHF

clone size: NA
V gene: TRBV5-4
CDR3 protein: CASSLAGINEQFF

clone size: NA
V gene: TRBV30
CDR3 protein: CAYGPGQRNSPLHF

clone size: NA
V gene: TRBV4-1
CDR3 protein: CASSQDNSGNTIYF

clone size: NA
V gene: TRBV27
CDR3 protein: CASSYSPFKEDGYTF

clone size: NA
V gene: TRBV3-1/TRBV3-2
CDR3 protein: CASSFTQGANEQYF

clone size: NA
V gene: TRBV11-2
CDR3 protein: CASSPPQIEEKLFF

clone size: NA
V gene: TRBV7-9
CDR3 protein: CASSSHYEQYF

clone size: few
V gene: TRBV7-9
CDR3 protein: CASRRTGGGTGELFF

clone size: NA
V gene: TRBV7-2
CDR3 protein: CASSLGPQGAEPQHF

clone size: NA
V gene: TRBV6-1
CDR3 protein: CASSEAEAGGYTF

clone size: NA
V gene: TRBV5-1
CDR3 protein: CASNIRPPGQGYNEQFF

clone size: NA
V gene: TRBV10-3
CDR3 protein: CASAGTAGTEAFF

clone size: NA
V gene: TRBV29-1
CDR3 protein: CSVDQTGGGYEQYF

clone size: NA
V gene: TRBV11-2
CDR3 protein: CASSIVVGGFQYF

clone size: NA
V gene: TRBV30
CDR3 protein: CAGPGKGTEAFF

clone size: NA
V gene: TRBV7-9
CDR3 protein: CASSLEEGRGYTF

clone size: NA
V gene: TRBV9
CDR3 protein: CASSTQDRGRGTDTQYF

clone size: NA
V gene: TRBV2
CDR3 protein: CASSELPSSNSPLHF

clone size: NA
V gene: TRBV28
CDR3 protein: CASSLAGGPGQETQYF

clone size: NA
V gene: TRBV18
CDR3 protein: CASSPDTDEQFF

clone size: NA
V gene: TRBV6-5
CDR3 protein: CASRRQGAAEDTQYF

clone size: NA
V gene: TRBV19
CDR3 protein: CASTDRGRETQYF

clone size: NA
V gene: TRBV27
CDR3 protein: CASSLSRGRQPQHF

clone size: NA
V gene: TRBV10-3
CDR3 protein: CAIRGQGRGTGELFF

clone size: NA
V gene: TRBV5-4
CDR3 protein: CASSFGQGSPLHF

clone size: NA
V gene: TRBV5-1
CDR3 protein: CASSLVGTSGGARYNEQFF

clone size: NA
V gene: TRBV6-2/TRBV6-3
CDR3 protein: CASSFLGGSSTDTQYF

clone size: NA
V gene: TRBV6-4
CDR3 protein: CASSFSAGGLDEQFF

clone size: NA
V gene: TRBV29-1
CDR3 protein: CSVAGTSSGNTIYF

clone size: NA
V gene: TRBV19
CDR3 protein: CASSIREAHYGYTF

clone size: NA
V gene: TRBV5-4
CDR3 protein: CASSRGGQGAYEQYF

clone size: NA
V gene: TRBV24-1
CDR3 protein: CATPEGATEAFF

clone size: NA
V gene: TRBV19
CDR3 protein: CATGLAGGHETQYF

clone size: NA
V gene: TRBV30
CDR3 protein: CAWSVGGSRGNQPQHF

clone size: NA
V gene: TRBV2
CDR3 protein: CASRTAQQGNEQFF

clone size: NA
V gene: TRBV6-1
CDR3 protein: CASSEVWGGSHEQYF

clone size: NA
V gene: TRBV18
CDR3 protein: CASSRGLGQTETQYF

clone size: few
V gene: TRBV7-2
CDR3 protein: CASSPTGGASYEQYF

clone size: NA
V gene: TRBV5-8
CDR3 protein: CASRSPGNEQFF

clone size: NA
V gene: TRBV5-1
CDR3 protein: CASSLYQANTEAFF